This T cell receptor beta chain stems from a study of shared clonotypes between healthy human individuals (dated by TCRdb to between 2020 and 2021). For the wider study: The cohort included a few men and a couple of women between 18 and 49 years of age. For each donor, CD4 naive and CD4 memory were each given three plates, CD8 naive was given two plates, and CD8 memory was given one plate. Blood TCR repertoires of a handful of healthy adults were deeply sequenced to estimate repertoire size and the extent of clonotype sharing between individuals. Different laboratories and diverse techniques were used to prepare libraries and sequence TCR repertoires, to increase sequencing depth and limit assay-specific biases. Per donor, leukapheresis produced somewhere between about 0.9 and 9.5 billion PBMCs. On the study overall, not on this receptor specifically: Rarefaction of sorted-subset datasets indicated incomplete sequencing despite the large sequencing depth. Across four donors, about 4.5% of naive CD4, approximately 3.6% of naive CD8, under 2.5% of memory CD4, and 0.4% of memory CD8 clonotypes were shared. Pairwise subsampling led to the expectation that sequencing depth would affect the degree of clonotype sharing among donors. Estimated clonotype richness was generally larger for naive than for memory subsets. Sampling was restricted to blood, and TCR repertoires in tissue are likely to differ from TCR repertoires in blood. The small number of donors limited the genetic and exposure-history diversity represented. Higher generation probabilities were observed for clonotypes shared by all four sorted-subset donors than for non-shared clonotypes.

The CDR3 goes from the cysteine to the phenylalanine over 15 residues. The DNA shown is the 45-base CDR3, in frame from base 1. Sequences LNHDA (CDR1) and SQIVND (CDR2) are obtained from the germline V gene (reference sequence). Trimming takes 5 bases off V and 4 bases off J; junction bases not matched to a gene: 8. Note on this clone: Its antigen specificity is not known. Base qualities are not recorded, but no much larger clone differs from it by a single base.

CD8 naive samples consisted of CD45RO-negative cells that were positively selected for CCR7, yielding a CD45RA+CCR7+ population without TemRA cells. Donors were healthy HIV-negative adults with no recently reported acute infections or vaccinations. Every donor was a Caucasian adult residing in Nashville, Tennessee, USA. Blood was obtained by leukapheresis, after which PBMCs were separated by Ficoll-Histopaque density gradient centrifugation and cryopreserved in liquid nitrogen vapor phase. Analytical flow cytometry was used to check the purity and quantity of every magnetically sorted T cell population. Genomic DNA was isolated from each sorted fraction and quantified by UV absorbance on a Nanodrop 2000c. TCR CDR3 regions were amplified from genomic DNA by multiplex PCR using the deep immunoSEQ assay. Extracted genomic DNA from each cell subset was spread evenly across all wells of several immunoSEQ 96-well plates, with each plate serving as a replicate. For sorted subsets, around 200 ng genomic DNA, equal to 30,000 or so T cell genomes, was loaded into each replicate PCR. The purified libraries were quantified using a Qubit 3.0 fluorometer, sized with a Bioanalyzer 2100, and then quantified again using the KAPA Library Quantification kit. A separate single-read 150-cycle Illumina NextSeq 550 flow cell was used to sequence each immunoSEQ 96-well plate. On the authors' methods: Because the immunoSEQ output included only junctional sequences and no quality scores, the filtering could not be the same as the filtering used for full-length reads. To assign V/J genes and CDR3, sequences were annotated using PyIR, a Python wrapper for IgBLAST v1.9, with IMGT germline references. Reads with weak V/J assignments (E-value above 1e-6), missing CDR3, stop codons, out-of-frame junctions, or ambiguous translated residues were removed. V3J clonotypes were defined as sequences sharing the same inferred V gene, J gene, and CDR3 amino acid sequence. To compute the percentage overlap between repertoires, the number of shared unique clonotypes was divided by the size of the smaller repertoire. Richness of each repertoire was evaluated using RTK rarefaction, the Chao1 estimator, and Recon v2.1 estimates of unobserved clonotypes. Generation probabilities for all TCRbeta clonotypes obtained by the gDNA method from four donors were computed using OLGA. Here the immuneACCESS table is served through TCRdb, limited to in-frame sequences with V and J called. Missing clones are a known gap in these copies; in checked studies unresolved V genes cover under half, and the rest lacks a known reason. The V and J calls and clone size were taken over from that table, and D and trimming were inferred from the DNA. The sample records more than 2 million clones, around 95% of which are singletons. The ten largest clones add up to over 1.5% of the sample.

Sequences were obtained from naive CD8+ T cells from PBMCs. The meaning of the sample's cell subset or site label: CD45RA+CCR7+. The chain joins TRBV19 to TRBJ1-1; 9 bases in the junction line up with TRBD1. This sequence was found in a man aged 18 to 29 in good health. Some clones in this sample may be carry-over from other donors' samples. CDR3 sequence: CASSSTRDRVTEAFF. Read as DNA, the sequence is TGTGCCAGTAGTTCCACCCGGGACAGGGTCACTGAAGCTTTCTTT.